Here is one TCR beta chain with its context. This clonotype was found a few times. This clone's antigen is unknown. There are no base qualities to consult, and no much larger clone falls within one base. Ficoll-Paque density gradient centrifugation was used to isolate PBMCs. This entry belongs to a study of T-cell memory formation after mild COVID-19 (dated by TCRdb to the early 2020s). For the wider study: TCR sequence clusters from the two donors were largely donor specific. In two donors, T-cell clones that expanded and contracted after mild COVID-19 were followed by sequencing TCRalpha and TCRbeta repertoires longitudinally. Two young, previously healthy adult volunteers made up the cohort, one male and one female. The paper as a whole reports these results and caveats: The study included only a couple of mild cases, and larger cohorts that include severe cases with pre-infection samples were judged to be necessary. Some responding clones were detected in pre-infection memory, which suggested that pre-existing cross-reactive memory T cells had joined the SARS-CoV-2 response. Whether the second-wave clones peaking on day 37 were SARS-CoV-2 specific was not confirmed. Contracting CD4+ clones were located mainly in the CM and EM memory subsets, whereas CD8+ clones were found to be enriched in EMRA. Clones that contracted from day 15 to 85 showed balanced CD4/CD8 phenotypes, whereas a second wave of clones that expanded from day 15 to 37 leaned towards CD4+.

The germline V gene provides CDR1 SGHRS and CDR2 YFSETQ. Its CDR3 holds 14 amino acids, cysteine through phenylalanine. The kept DNA is CDR3 alone, 42 bases in frame from the first base. V is pruned by 1 base and J by 5 bases, leaving 4 bases of the junction without a gene match. Sequenced using an Illumina NovaSeq 6000. Using 5'RACE with constant-segment primers, TCRalpha and TCRbeta cDNA libraries were constructed, with sample barcodes and unique molecular identifiers added in the process. Trizol reagent was used to extract RNA from every sample. Amplification of the libraries took two PCR steps, and the second step added a second sample barcode plus Illumina TruSeq adapters. Sequencing of libraries was performed on an Illumina NovaSeq with 2 x 150 bp paired-end reads. Per the authors' processing: The reads were demultiplexed and collapsed into UMI-guided consensus sequences using migec v1.2.7. Using mixcr v2.1.11, the UMI consensuses were aligned to TRA and TRB V and J templates and assembled into clonotypes. Clonotypes were classified as expanded or contracted when called significant by both edgeR and NoisET, with noise models trained on biological replicates. For edgeR calls, the thresholds were a false discovery rate-adjusted p below 0.01 and a log2 fold-change of 1. PCA with hierarchical clustering of max-normalized trajectories of the 1000 most abundant clonotypes was used as exploratory dynamics analysis. Separately sequenced CD4+ and CD8+ repertoires were used to assign the CD4 or CD8 phenotype of responding clones. TCRdb cleaned the public reads at Q25 with fastp, built clones with MiXCR and kept in-frame beta chains. For every CDR3 protein sequence, its rows merge into one entry that carries the most common genes and DNA. TCRdb, rather than the study authors, made the V and J calls. Present in this sample are roughly 190,000 distinct CDR3 sequences, 10% of which were seen just once. The ten largest clones add up to approximately 3% of the sample.

The sequenced sample was PBMCs or a T cell subset sorted from them (not recorded which). The receptor comes from a young man who had mild COVID-19 (a few samples of this study predate the infection). The sample titles of this study are shuffled in the database, so cell type and time point are left out; the donor was told from shared clones. This chain joins TRBV5-1 to TRBJ2-7; 9 middle bases align to TRBD1. The nucleotides are TGCGCCAGCAGCTTGCGGACAGGGGTAAACGAGCAGTACTTC. It codes for CASSLRTGVNEQYF.